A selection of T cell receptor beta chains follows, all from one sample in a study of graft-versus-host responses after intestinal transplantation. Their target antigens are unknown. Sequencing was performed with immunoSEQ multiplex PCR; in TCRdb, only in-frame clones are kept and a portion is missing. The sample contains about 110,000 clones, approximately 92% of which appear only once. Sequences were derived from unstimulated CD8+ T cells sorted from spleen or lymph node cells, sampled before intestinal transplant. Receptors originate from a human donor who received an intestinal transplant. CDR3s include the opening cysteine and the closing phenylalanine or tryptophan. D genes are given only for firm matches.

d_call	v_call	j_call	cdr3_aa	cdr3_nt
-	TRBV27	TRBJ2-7	CASSLAESSYEQYF	TGTGCCAGCAGTTTAGCGGAGAGCTCCTACGAGCAGTACTTC
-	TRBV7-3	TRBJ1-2	CASSLGGDYGYTF	TGTGCCAGCAGCTTAGGAGGGGACTATGGCTACACCTTC
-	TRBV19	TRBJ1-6	CASTPTVYNSPLHF	TGTGCCAGTACCCCGACAGTTTATAATTCACCCCTCCACTTT
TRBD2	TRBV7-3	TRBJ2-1	CASSLAGGRNEQFF	TGTGCCAGCAGCTTAGCGGGAGGGCGCAATGAGCAGTTCTTC
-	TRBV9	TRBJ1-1	CASSETNTEAFF	TGTGCCAGCAGCGAAACGAACACTGAAGCTTTCTTT
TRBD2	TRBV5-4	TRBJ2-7	CASSPGLAGYEQYF	TGTGCCAGCAGCCCCGGACTAGCCGGATACGAGCAGTACTTC
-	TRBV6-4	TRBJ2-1	CASSVFPGLNEQFF	TGTGCCAGCAGTGTGTTCCCTGGCCTGAATGAGCAGTTCTTC
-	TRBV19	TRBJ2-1	CASSIVNEQFF	TGTGCCAGTAGTATCGTAAATGAGCAGTTCTTC
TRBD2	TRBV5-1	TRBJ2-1	CASSLPGTSFLNEQFF	TGCGCCAGCAGCTTGCCCGGGACTAGCTTCCTCAATGAGCAGTTCTTC
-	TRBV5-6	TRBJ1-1	CASMVWVDTEAFF	TGTGCCAGCATGGTCTGGGTTGACACTGAAGCTTTCTTT
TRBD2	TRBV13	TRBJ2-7	CASSSSGTYEQYF	TGTGCCAGCAGCTCTAGCGGAACCTACGAGCAGTACTTC
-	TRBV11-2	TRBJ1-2	CASSLDLPYGYTF	TGTGCCAGCAGCTTAGATCTGCCCTATGGCTACACCTTC